These 13 T cell receptor beta chains share one sample of origin, sequenced in a study of blood T cell repertoires in COVID-19 (dated by TCRdb to 2020 to 2021). Libraries were prepared through the immunoSEQ multiplex PCR assay. The table was pulled from immuneACCESS by TCRdb, which kept in-frame rearrangements only. Such tables lose some clones; where checked, under half of the loss comes from unresolved V genes, and the rest has no known cause. For this sample the table gives around 170,000 clones, of which 70% to 80% were detected only once. The top ten hold around 15% of the sample. Sequencing input: PBMCs or T cells enriched from blood (not recorded which). These receptor sequences come from a man aged 55 to 69 who had been exposed to COVID-19.

CDR3 amino acids: CSVKGQGATGELFF. The DNA for the CDR3 is TGCAGCGTTAAGGGACAGGGGGCAACCGGGGAGCTGTTTTTT. The chain employs TRBV29-1 and TRBJ2-2; 12 nucleotides agree with TRBD1. With V trimmed by 5 bases and J by 5 bases, 3 bases remained unmatched. Germline CDR1 SQVTM, CDR2 ANQGSEA. The CDR3 is 14 residues long.

This rearrangement joins TRBV7-8 to TRBJ2-1; TRBD2 matches at 12 bases. The germline gives CDR1 SGHVS, CDR2 FQNEAQ. CDR3 length equals 15 residues. V lost 2 bases and J lost 10; bases outside the gene matches: 6. CDR3 sequence: CASSLLAGGVREQFF. The CDR3 nucleotides are TGTGCCAGCAGCTTACTAGCGGGAGGGGTTCGCGAGCAGTTCTTC.

The chain joins TRBV11-2 to TRBJ2-1, with a tentative D call TRBD1 (6 bases). The CDR3 has 16 amino acids. The V gene's germline CDR1 is SGHAT and CDR2 FQNNGV. Deletions cut 1 base from V and 5 bases from J, with 15 bases between. This CDR3 reads CASSLGGVRGNNEQFF. DNA for the CDR3: TGTGCCAGCAGCTTAGGAGGGGTGAGGGGGAACAATGAGCAGTTCTTC.

The V gene is TRBV7-3, the J gene TRBJ2-3; D gene ambiguous. This CDR3 spans 14 amino acids. V lost 4 bases and J 4 bases, leaving 12 bases between the germline ends. The germline V gene has CDR1 SGHTA and CDR2 FQGTGA. Here the CDR3 DNA reads TGTGCCAGCAGCTCGCGGTCCGAGGCAGATACGCAGTATTTT. It translates to CASSSRSEADTQYF.

This rearrangement joins TRBV7-6 to TRBJ1-4; unclear D gene. CDR1 SGHVS and CDR2 FNYEAQ come from the germline V gene. With 2 bases removed from V and 0 bases from J, the gap between germline ends came to 4 bases. CDR3 length: 14 amino acids. This chain's CDR3 is CASSLTATNEKLFF. The CDR3 nucleotides are TGTGCCAGCAGCTTAACTGCAACTAATGAAAAACTGTTTTTT.

This clone came up many times. The CDR3 region has the DNA TGTGCCAGCAGCTTAATGATGGGACAGGGGATCGACACCGGGGAGCTGTTTTTT. It is translated as CASSLMMGQGIDTGELFF. The rearrangement links TRBV7-6 to TRBJ2-2; 10 bases map to TRBD1. The CDR3 extends over 18 amino acids. V dropped 2 bases and J dropped 3; count of bases not matched to a gene: 9. CDR1 is SGHVS, CDR2 FNYEAQ, per germline.

The J gene is TRBJ2-3, the V gene TRBV9, with D possibly TRBD2 on 5 matching bases. Trimming left V 0 bases short and J 5 bases short, with 16 bases between. CDR3 length: 16 residues. Germline V gene data show CDR1 as SGDLS and CDR2 as YYNGEE. CDR3 region: CASSVATSSRKDTQYF. As DNA, the CDR3 is TGTGCCAGCAGCGTAGCTACTAGTAGTAGGAAAGATACGCAGTATTTT.

Only a few counts were recorded for this clone. Written as DNA, the CDR3 is TGTGCCAGCCAAAATAGATCGATCCAGCGGGGCTGCACAGATACGCAGTATTTT. Translated: CASQNRSIQRGCTDTQYF. V usage is TRBV21-1 and J usage is TRBJ2-3; the D call in the table, TRBD2, was not verified against the DNA. TRBV21-1 is a pseudogene locus. The CDR3 extends over 18 amino acids.

The gene calls are TRBV18 and TRBJ2-1, with 10 bases lining up with TRBD2. CDR1 is KGHSH and CDR2 is LQKENI in the germline V gene. J gave up 7 bases and V 3 bases, and 6 bases lay outside the gene matches. The CDR3 consists of 15 residues. The CDR3 DNA reads TGTGCCAGCTCACCCCTAGCGGGAGAGATGAATGAGCAGTTCTTC. It translates to CASSPLAGEMNEQFF.

Only a few counts were recorded for this clone. The chain has TRBV5-4 and TRBJ1-5, with 8 bases identical to TRBD1. Germline loops: CDR1 SGHNT, CDR2 YYREEE (reference sequence). With 3 bases clipped from V and 7 bases from J, the junction kept 12 bases outside the gene matches. The CDR3 spans 16 residues. This chain's CDR3 is CASSSHDDRGRQPQHF. In DNA form, the CDR3 reads TGTGCCAGCAGCTCACACGACGACAGGGGTCGGCAGCCCCAGCATTTT.

The gene calls are TRBV6-6 and TRBJ1-2, with 7 bases lining up with TRBD1. Trimming removed 8 bases from V and 4 bases from J; junction bases left unmatched: 7. From germline, CDR1 is MNHNY and CDR2 SVGAGI (reference sequence). The CDR3 length is 13 residues. The CDR3, as DNA: TGTGCCAGCGACAGGGACAAGGGCTATGGCTACACCTTC. Its protein product is CASDRDKGYGYTF.

V is TRBV3-1 (or the pseudogene TRBV3-2) and J is TRBJ2-3, with TRBD2 matching over 8 bases. The CDR3 loop spans 18 amino acids. Germline V CDR1 and CDR2: LGHDT, YNNKEL (reference sequence). After removal of 1 base from V and 4 bases from J, the junction contained 13 bases not matched to a gene. The CDR3 coding sequence is TGTGCCAGCAGCCAAGCGGGAGGGCCGAATTTCAACCCAGATACGCAGTATTTT. Translation gives CASSQAGGPNFNPDTQYF.

This clone was seen only a few times. J is TRBJ1-2 and V is TRBV2; D unclear. CDR1 and CDR2 from the germline V gene are SNHLY and FYNNEI. Trimming cost V 10 bases and J 5 bases, with 17 bases left between them. The CDR3 runs 13 residues. Here the CDR3 reads CATLSSRGYGYTF. The CDR3 nucleotides are TGTGCCACCCTCTCTTCGCGGGGATATGGCTACACCTTC.